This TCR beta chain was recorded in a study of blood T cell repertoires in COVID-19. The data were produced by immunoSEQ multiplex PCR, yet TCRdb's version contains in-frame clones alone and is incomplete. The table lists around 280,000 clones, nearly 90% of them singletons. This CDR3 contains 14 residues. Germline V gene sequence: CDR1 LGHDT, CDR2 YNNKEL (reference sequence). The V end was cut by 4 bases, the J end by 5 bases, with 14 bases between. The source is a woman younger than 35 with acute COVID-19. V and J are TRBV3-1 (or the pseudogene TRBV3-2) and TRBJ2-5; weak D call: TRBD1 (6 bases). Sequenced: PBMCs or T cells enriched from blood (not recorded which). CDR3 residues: CASSPRQARETQYF. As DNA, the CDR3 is TGTGCCAGCAGCCCAAGACAGGCCAGGGAGACCCAGTACTTC.